A single sample is the source of the 18 T cell receptor beta chains below, sequenced in a study of cytomegalovirus exposure and HLA in healthy donors. The PCR ran on 60 Vbeta and 13 Jbeta primers. Profiled with immunoSEQ multiplex PCR; TCRdb holds only in-frame clones, not every one. The data show about 64,000 clones, 60% to 75% seen once. Input material: PBMCs. The receptors were gathered from a male donor in good health and CMV-seropositive.

Only one count was recorded for this clone. J is TRBJ2-3 and V is TRBV7-9, with 7 bases lining up with TRBD2. The CDR3 runs to 15 residues. Per the germline V gene, CDR1 is SEHNR and CDR2 is FQNEAQ (reference sequence). V shed 5 bases and J 0 bases; nucleotides not matched to a gene: 5. CDR3 bases: TGTGCCAGCAGCCCCGGGACTACGAGCACAGATACGCAGTATTTT. Translated, it gives CASSPGTTSTDTQYF.

The chain recombines TRBV10-3 with TRBJ1-2; TRBD1 might be the D (5 bases). The V end lost 6 bases, the J end lost 5 bases, and 19 bases lay between the germline ends. Per the germline V gene, CDR1 is ENHRY and CDR2 is SYGVKD. CDR3 length equals 15 residues. The CDR3 sequence: CAISEGQGPWYGYTF. In nucleotides, the CDR3 is TGTGCCATCAGCGAGGGTCAGGGCCCCTGGTATGGCTACACCTTC.

There are a few counts of this clone. The chain employs TRBV18 and TRBJ2-3; no clear D. CDR1 KGHSH and CDR2 LQKENI come from the germline V gene. Trimming pared 5 bases from V and 7 bases from J, leaving 16 bases between. CDR3 size: 14 residues. The CDR3, as DNA: TGTGCCAGCTCAATCCCCACCATAACAAATACGCAGTATTTT. It encodes CASSIPTITNTQYF.

V is TRBV6-6 and J is TRBJ2-7; D may be TRBD2 (6 bases). Trimming took 5 bases from V and 7 from J, leaving 21 bases between them. The CDR3 covers 15 residues. Germline V gene data show CDR1 as MNHNY and CDR2 as SVGAGI (reference sequence). This CDR3 reads CASSPRYSNGGEQYF. CDR3 DNA sequence: TGTGCCAGCAGTCCTCGGTACTCTAATGGGGGGGAGCAGTACTTC.

This chain links TRBV10-3 with TRBJ1-2; no reliable D call. CDR3 size: 11 residues. V lost 8 bases, J lost 12 bases, and 16 bases lay in between. The germline V gene has CDR1 ENHRY and CDR2 SYGVKD. CDR3 sequence: CAIGSGDYNTF. Written as DNA, the CDR3 is TGTGCCATCGGGAGCGGGGATTATAACACCTTC.

The chain couples TRBV9 to TRBJ2-5; TRBD1 matches 8 bases. V was clipped by 4 bases and J by 5 bases; unmatched bases: 10. CDR1 and CDR2 (germline): SGDLS, YYNGEE. This CDR3 is 15 amino acids long. CDR3 residues: CASSLDREVWETQYF. In DNA, the CDR3 is TGTGCCAGCAGCCTGGACAGGGAGGTTTGGGAGACCCAGTACTTC.

The V call is TRBV6-6, the J call TRBJ1-2; weak D call: TRBD1 (6 bases). CDR3 length: 14 amino acids. V was shortened by 7 bases and J by 6 bases, with 18 bases between the two germline ends. CDR1 and CDR2 (germline): MNHNY, SVGAGI (reference sequence). The CDR3 DNA reads TGTGCCAGCATCGGATCAGGGGCGCGTCATGGCTACACCTTC. The encoded protein is CASIGSGARHGYTF.

The chain is built from TRBV5-6 and TRBJ1-1; unclear D gene. Trimming shortened V by 4 bases and J by 1 base, and 14 bases separated the two germline ends. The germline V gene has CDR1 SGHDT and CDR2 YYEEEE. This CDR3 spans 15 amino acids. CDR3 protein: CASSAVARPNTEAFF. CDR3 coding DNA: TGTGCCAGCAGCGCGGTGGCACGTCCGAACACTGAAGCTTTCTTT.

V and J are TRBV28 and TRBJ1-5, with 8 positions matching TRBD1. CDR3 length: 15 residues. Losses at the gene ends were 4 bases for V and 7 bases for J; bases not matched to a gene: 9. Germline assignment: CDR1 MDHEN and CDR2 SYDVKM. The CDR3 sequence: CASSWLTGAGQPQHF. DNA of the CDR3: TGTGCCAGCAGTTGGTTGACAGGGGCGGGCCAGCCCCAGCATTTT.

The CDR3 coding sequence is TGTGCCAGCAGTTCCATTCTTAGCGGGGGAAACTACGAGCAGTACTTC. It codes for CASSSILSGGNYEQYF. The chain is built from TRBV27 and TRBJ2-7; 9 bases fit TRBD2. Germline values: CDR1 MNHEY, CDR2 SMNVEV (reference sequence). V shed 4 bases, J shed 3 bases, and the junction held 10 bases outside the gene matches. CDR3 length: 16 residues.

V gene TRBV29-1 combines with J gene TRBJ1-1; 8 bases fit TRBD1. Germline lookup yields CDR1 SQVTM and CDR2 ANQGSEA. The CDR3 length is 12 residues. J gave up 2 bases and V 7 bases, and 3 bases lay outside the gene matches. The CDR3 loop is CSGTGINTEAFF. In DNA form, the CDR3 reads TGCAGCGGGACAGGGATAAACACTGAAGCTTTCTTT.

The rearrangement uses TRBV19 and TRBJ1-1; D unresolved. Germline lookup yields CDR1 LNHDA and CDR2 SQIVND (reference sequence). V lost 6 bases and J 1 base, leaving 9 bases between the germline ends. The CDR3 covers 13 residues. CDR3 protein: CASRSLGNTEAFF. The CDR3 coding sequence is TGTGCCAGTAGATCCCTCGGGAACACTGAAGCTTTCTTT. Based on the CDR3 plus reference TRBV19 and TRBJ1-1, the full variable domain is DGGITQSPKYLFRKEGQNVTLSCEQNLNHDAMYWYRQDPGQGLRLIYYSQIVNDFQKGDIAEGYSVSREKKESFPLTVTSAQKNPTAFYLCASRSLGNTEAFFGQGTRLTVV.

The CDR3 nucleotides read TGCGCCAGCAGCTTCGGACAGGCCAAATCACCCCTCCACTTT. This codes for CASSFGQAKSPLHF. This sequence joins TRBV5-1 and TRBJ1-6; 7 nucleotides match TRBD1. V shed 2 bases and J 10 bases; nucleotides not matched to a gene: 6. CDR3 size: 14 residues. The V gene's germline CDR1 is SGHRS and CDR2 YFSETQ.

The genes are TRBV27 and TRBJ2-3; 9 bases line up with TRBD2. Germline CDR1 MNHEY, CDR2 SMNVEV (reference sequence). The CDR3 runs 15 residues. V lost 4 bases and J lost 6; bases outside the gene matches: 8. The CDR3 region has the DNA TGTGCCAGCAGTTCAATGGGACTAGCTGTTGATACGCAGTATTTT. Protein product: CASSSMGLAVDTQYF.

The J gene is TRBJ2-1, the V gene TRBV7-7; D remains unclear. The ends were cut back, 1 base at V and 6 bases at J, with 7 bases in the middle. Germline V gene sequence: CDR1 SSHAT, CDR2 FNYEAQ (reference sequence). This CDR3 region has 13 residues. In DNA, the CDR3 is TGTGCCAGCAGCTTAGGCGCTTTCAATGAGCAGTTCTTC. Residues: CASSLGAFNEQFF.

This clone occurred once. The chain links TRBV25-1 to TRBJ2-1, with D hard to call. This CDR3 is built from 12 residues. V was trimmed by 4 bases and J by 6 bases, leaving 7 bases between them. CDR1 MGHDK and CDR2 SYGVNS come from the germline V gene. CDR3 region: CASSVGVNEQFF. The CDR3 coding sequence is TGTGCCAGCAGTGTTGGAGTCAATGAGCAGTTCTTC.

The chain combines TRBV7-9 with TRBJ1-1; the D gene is possibly TRBD1 (5 bases). CDR3 length: 16 residues. Between the trimmed V and J ends, which lost 4 bases and 5 bases, there was a span of 20 bases. Germline V gene sequence: CDR1 SEHNR, CDR2 FQNEAQ (reference sequence). CDR3 in amino acids: CASSSGFMWGITEAFF. The CDR3 DNA reads as TGTGCCAGCAGCTCGGGCTTTATGTGGGGCATTACTGAAGCTTTCTTT.

The rearrangement links TRBV12-5 to TRBJ2-3, with a weak D call TRBD1 (6 bases). V lost 6 bases, J lost 1 base, and 14 bases lay in between. CDR1 LGHNT and CDR2 FRNRAP come from the germline V gene. The CDR3 extends over 15 amino acids. The CDR3 protein is CASGGDRQGTDTQYF. In DNA, the CDR3 is TGTGCTAGTGGCGGAGACAGGCAGGGCACAGATACGCAGTATTTT.